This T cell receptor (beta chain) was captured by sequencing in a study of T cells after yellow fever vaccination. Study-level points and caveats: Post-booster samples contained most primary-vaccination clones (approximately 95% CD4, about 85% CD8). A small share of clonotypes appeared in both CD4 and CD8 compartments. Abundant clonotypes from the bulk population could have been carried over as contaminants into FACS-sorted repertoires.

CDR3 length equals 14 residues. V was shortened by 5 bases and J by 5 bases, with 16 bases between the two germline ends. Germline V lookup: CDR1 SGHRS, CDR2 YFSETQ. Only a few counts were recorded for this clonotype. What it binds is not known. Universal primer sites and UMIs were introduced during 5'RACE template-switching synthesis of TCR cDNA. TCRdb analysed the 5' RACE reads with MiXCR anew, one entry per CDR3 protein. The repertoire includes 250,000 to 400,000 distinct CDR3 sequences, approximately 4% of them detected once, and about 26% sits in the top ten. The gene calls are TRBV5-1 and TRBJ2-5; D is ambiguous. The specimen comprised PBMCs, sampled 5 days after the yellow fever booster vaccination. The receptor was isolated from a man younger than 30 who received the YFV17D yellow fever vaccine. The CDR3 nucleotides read TGCGCCAGCAGAGGCGGCCGGGTGGGGGAGACCCAGTACTTC. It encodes CASRGGRVGETQYF.